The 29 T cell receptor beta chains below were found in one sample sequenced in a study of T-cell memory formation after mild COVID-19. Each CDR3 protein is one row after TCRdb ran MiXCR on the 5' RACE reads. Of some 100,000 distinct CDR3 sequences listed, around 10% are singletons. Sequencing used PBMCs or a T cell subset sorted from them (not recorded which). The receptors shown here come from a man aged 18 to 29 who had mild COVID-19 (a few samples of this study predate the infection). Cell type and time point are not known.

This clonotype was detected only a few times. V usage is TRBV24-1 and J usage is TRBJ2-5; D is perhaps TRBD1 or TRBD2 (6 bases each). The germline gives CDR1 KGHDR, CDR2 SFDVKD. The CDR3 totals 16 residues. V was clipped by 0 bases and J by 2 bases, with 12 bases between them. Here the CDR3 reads CATSDLGGGSQETQYF. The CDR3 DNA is TGTGCCACCAGTGATTTGGGAGGGGGTTCTCAAGAGACCCAGTACTTC.

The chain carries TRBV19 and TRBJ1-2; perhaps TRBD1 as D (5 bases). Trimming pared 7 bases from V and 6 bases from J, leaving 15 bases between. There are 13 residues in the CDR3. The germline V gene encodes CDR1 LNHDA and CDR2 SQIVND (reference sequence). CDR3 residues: CASTWGGSDGYTF. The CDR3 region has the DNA TGTGCCAGTACTTGGGGGGGTAGCGATGGCTACACCTTC.

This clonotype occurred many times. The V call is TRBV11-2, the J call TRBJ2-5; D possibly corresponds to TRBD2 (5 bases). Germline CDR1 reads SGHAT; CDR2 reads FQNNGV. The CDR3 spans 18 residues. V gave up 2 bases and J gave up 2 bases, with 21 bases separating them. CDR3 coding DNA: TGTGCCAGCAGCTTACTCCGGGAAAAATTGAACCTTCAAGAGACCCAGTACTTC. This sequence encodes CASSLLREKLNLQETQYF.

The CDR3 sequence is CASSQNHASYEQYV. The CDR3 coding sequence is TGTGCCAGCAGCCAAAATCATGCGTCCTACGAGCAGTACGTC. The chain couples TRBV7-2 to TRBJ2-7; D remains unclear. V dropped 5 bases and J dropped 1 base, with 12 bases sitting between them. Germline V CDR1 and CDR2: SGHTA, FQGNSA. The CDR3 is made up of 14 amino acids.

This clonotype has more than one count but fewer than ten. The chain's CDR3 is CASSFGVAGGYEQYF. CDR3 nucleotide sequence: TGTGCCAGCAGCTTTGGTGTAGCGGGGGGTTACGAGCAGTACTTC. The chain couples TRBV3-1 to TRBJ2-7, with TRBD2 matching 10 bases. After removal of 5 bases from V and 4 bases from J, the junction contained 8 bases not matched to a gene. This CDR3 is built from 15 residues. The germline V gene encodes CDR1 LGHDT and CDR2 YNNKEL (reference sequence).

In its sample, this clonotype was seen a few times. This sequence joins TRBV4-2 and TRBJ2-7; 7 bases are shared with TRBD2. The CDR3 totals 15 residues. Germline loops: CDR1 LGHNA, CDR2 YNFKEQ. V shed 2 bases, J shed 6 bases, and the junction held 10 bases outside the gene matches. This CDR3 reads CASSQREAGTAEQYF. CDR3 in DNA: TGTGCCAGCAGCCAAAGGGAAGCGGGGACGGCCGAGCAGTACTTC.

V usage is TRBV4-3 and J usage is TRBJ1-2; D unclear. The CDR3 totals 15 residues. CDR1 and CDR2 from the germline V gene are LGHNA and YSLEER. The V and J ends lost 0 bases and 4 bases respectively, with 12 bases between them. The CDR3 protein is CASSQDGRASYGYTF. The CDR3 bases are TGCGCCAGCAGCCAAGATGGAAGAGCCAGCTATGGCTACACCTTC.

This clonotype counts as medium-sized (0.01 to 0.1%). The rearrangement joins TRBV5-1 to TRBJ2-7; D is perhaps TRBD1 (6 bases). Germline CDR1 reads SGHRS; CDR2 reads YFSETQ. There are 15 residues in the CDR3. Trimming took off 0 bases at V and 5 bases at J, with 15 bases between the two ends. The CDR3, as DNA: TGCGCCAGCAGCTTGGAGGGGGTAGAGGGCCACGAGCAGTACTTC. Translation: CASSLEGVEGHEQYF.

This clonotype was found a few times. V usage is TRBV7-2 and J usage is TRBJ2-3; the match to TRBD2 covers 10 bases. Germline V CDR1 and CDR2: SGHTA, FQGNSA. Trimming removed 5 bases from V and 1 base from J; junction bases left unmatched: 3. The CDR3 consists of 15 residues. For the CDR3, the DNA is TGTGCCAGCAGCAAAGGGACTAGCGGCACAGATACGCAGTATTTT. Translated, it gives CASSKGTSGTDTQYF.

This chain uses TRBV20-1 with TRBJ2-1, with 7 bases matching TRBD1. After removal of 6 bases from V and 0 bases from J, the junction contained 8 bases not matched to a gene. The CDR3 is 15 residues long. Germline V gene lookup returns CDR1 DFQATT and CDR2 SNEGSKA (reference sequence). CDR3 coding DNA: TGCAGTGCATCGACAGGGTTCCGCTCCTACAATGAGCAGTTCTTC. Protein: CSASTGFRSYNEQFF.

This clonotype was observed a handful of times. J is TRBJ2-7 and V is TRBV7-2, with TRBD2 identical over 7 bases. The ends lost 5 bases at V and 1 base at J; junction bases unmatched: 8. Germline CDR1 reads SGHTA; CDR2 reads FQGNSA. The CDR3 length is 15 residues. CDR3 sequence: CASSATSGVSYEQYF. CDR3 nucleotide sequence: TGTGCCAGCAGCGCCACCAGCGGGGTGTCCTACGAGCAGTACTTC.

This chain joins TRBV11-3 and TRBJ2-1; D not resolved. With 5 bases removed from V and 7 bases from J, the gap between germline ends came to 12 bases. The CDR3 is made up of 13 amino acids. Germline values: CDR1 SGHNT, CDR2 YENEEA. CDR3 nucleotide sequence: TGTGCCAGCAGCCCTCTCTCCGGGAATGAGCAGTTCTTC. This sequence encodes CASSPLSGNEQFF.

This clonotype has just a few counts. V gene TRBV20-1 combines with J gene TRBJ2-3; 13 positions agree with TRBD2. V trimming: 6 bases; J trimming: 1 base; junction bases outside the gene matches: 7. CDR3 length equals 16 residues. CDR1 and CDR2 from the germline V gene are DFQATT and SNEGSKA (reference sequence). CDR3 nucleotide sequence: TGCAGTGCGCGGACTAGCGGGGGTGTTCGCACAGATACGCAGTATTTT. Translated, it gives CSARTSGGVRTDTQYF.

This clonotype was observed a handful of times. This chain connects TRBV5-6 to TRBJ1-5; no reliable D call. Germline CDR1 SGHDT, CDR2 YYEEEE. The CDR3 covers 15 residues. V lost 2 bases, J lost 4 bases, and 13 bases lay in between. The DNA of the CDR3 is TGTGCCAGCAGCTTAGGACGGGGAAGAAATCAGCCCCAGCATTTT. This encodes CASSLGRGRNQPQHF.

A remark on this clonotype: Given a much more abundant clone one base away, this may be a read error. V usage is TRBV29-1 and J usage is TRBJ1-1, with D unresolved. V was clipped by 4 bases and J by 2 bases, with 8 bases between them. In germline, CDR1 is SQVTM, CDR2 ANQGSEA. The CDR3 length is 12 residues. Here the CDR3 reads CSVAVGNTEAFF. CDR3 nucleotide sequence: TGCAGCGTTGCGGTGGGCAACACTGAAGCTTTCTTT.

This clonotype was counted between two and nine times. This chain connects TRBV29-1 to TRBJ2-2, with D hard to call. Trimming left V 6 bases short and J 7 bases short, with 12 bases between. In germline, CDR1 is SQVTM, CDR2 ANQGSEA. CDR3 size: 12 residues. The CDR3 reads CSVLLVGGELFF. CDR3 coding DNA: TGCAGCGTCCTTTTAGTAGGCGGGGAGCTGTTTTTT.

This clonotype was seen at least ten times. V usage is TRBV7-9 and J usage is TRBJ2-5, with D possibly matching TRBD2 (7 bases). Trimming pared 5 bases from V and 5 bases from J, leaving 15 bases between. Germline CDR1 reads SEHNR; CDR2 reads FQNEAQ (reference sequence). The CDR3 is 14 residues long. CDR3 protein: CASSPPGGLETQYF. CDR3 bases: TGTGCCAGCAGCCCCCCGGGGGGCCTGGAGACCCAGTACTTC. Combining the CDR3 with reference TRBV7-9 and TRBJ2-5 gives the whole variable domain DTGVSQNPRHKITKRGQNVTFRCDPISEHNRLYWYRQTLGQGPEFLTYFQNEAQLEKSRLLSDRFSAERPKGSFSTLEIQRTEQGDSAMYLCASSPPGGLETQYFGPGTRLLVL.

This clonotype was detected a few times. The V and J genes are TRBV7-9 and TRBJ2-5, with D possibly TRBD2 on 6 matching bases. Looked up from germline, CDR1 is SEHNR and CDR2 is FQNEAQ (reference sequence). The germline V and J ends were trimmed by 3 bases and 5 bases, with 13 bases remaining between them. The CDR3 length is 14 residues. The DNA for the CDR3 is TGTGCCAGCAGCTTTATTTCAGGAGGGGAGACCCAGTACTTC. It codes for CASSFISGGETQYF.

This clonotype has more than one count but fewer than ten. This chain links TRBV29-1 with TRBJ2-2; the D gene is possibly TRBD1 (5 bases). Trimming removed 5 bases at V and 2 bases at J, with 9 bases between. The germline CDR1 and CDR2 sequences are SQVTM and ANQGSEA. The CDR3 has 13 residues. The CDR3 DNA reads TGCAGCGTTTTACAGGAAAACACCGGGGAGCTGTTTTTT. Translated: CSVLQENTGELFF.

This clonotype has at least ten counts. The CDR3 spells CASSPRSALSSYNEQFF. The CDR3 region has the DNA TGTGCCAGCAGCCCCAGGTCTGCACTTAGCTCCTACAATGAGCAGTTCTTC. The rearrangement uses TRBV5-6 and TRBJ2-1; D remains ambiguous. From germline, CDR1 is SGHDT and CDR2 YYEEEE. The CDR3 totals 17 residues. V lost 4 bases, J lost 0 bases, and 17 bases lay in between. Full variable domain (remainder filled in from reference TRBV5-6 and TRBJ2-1): DAGVTQSPTHLIKTRGQQVTLRCSPKSGHDTVSWYQQALGQGPQFIFQYYEEEERQRGNFPDRFSGHQFPNYSSELNVNALLLGDSALYLCASSPRSALSSYNEQFFGPGTRLTVL.

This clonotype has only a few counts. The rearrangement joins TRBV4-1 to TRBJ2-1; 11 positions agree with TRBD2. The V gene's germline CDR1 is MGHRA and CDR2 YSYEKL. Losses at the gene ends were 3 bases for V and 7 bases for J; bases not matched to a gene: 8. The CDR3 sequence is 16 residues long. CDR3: CASSHFSGGALNEQFF. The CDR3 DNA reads TGCGCCAGCAGCCACTTTAGCGGGGGGGCCCTTAATGAGCAGTTCTTC.

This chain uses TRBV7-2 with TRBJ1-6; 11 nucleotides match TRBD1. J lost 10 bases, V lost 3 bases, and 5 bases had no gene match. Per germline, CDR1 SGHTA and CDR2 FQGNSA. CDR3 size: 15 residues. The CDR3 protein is CASSFSGTGGSPLHF. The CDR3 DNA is TGTGCCAGCAGCTTCTCCGGGACAGGGGGATCACCCCTCCACTTT.

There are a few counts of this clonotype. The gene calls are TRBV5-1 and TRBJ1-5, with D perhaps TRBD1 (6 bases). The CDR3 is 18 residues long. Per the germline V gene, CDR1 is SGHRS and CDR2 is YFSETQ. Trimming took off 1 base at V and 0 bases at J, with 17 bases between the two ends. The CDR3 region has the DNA TGCGCCAGCAGCTTGTCACGGAAAAGGACAGATAGCAATCAGCCCCAGCATTTT. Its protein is CASSLSRKRTDSNQPQHF.

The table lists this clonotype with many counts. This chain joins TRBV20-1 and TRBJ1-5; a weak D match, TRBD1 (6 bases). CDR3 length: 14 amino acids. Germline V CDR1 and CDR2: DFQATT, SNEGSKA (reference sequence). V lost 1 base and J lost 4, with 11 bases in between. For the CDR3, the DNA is TGCAGTGCTAGAGCCCTCCAGGGGAATCAGCCCCAGCATTTT. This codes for CSARALQGNQPQHF.

CDR3 amino acids: CASSQVTSGGPASTDTQYF. The DNA for the CDR3 is TGCGCCAGCAGCCAAGTAACTAGCGGGGGGCCAGCTAGCACAGATACGCAGTATTTT. This chain links TRBV4-3 with TRBJ2-3; 12 bases align to TRBD2. Trimming cost V 1 base and J 0 bases; bases outside gene matches: 8. Germline lookup yields CDR1 LGHNA and CDR2 YSLEER. The CDR3 length is 19 residues.

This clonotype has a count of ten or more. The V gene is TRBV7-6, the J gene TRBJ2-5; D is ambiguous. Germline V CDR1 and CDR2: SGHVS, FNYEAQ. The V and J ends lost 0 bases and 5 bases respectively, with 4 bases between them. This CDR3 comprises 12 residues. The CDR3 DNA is TGTGCCAGCAGCTTAGCTCGGGAGACCCAGTACTTC. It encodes CASSLARETQYF.

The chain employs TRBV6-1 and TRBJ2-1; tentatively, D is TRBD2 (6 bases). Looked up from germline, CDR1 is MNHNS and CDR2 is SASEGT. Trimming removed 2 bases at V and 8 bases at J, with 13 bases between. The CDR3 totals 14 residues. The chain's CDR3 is CASSEYPRDDEQFF. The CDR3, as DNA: TGTGCCAGCAGTGAATATCCGCGGGACGATGAGCAGTTCTTC.

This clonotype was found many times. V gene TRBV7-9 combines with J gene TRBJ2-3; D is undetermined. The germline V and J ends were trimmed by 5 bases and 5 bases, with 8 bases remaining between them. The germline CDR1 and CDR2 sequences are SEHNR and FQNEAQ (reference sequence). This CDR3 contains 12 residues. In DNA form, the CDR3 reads TGTGCCAGCAGCCGCAAGTTAGATACGCAGTATTTT. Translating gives CASSRKLDTQYF.

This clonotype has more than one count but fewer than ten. The CDR3: CASSLWGLASLSGNTEAFF. CDR3 nucleotides: TGCGCCAGCAGCTTGTGGGGCCTCGCGAGTCTTTCTGGAAACACTGAAGCTTTCTTT. The V gene is TRBV5-1, the J gene TRBJ1-1; D possibly corresponds to TRBD1 (5 bases). The CDR3 runs 19 residues. V lost 1 base and J 2 bases, leaving 24 bases between the germline ends. Germline loops: CDR1 SGHRS, CDR2 YFSETQ.